A single TCR beta chain is shown here with its context. The antigen it binds to is not known. No base quality values were provided; no much bigger clone lies one nucleotide off. Any patient with an uncontrolled infection, another autoimmune disease, pregnancy or lactation was excluded. Diagnoses relied on clinical symptoms, serum thyroxine and TRAb, thyroid ultrasound and orbital computed tomography. Total RNA was extracted using Trizol reagent, and RNA quality was assessed on an Agilent 2100 Bioanalyzer. TCR beta CDR3 regions were amplified from RNA transcripts. For the first round of RT-PCR on the TCR CDR3, the HTBI primer set was used together with the Qiagen OneStep RT-PCR kit. Libraries were constructed in a second round of multiplex PCR, after which size selection and purification were performed. The libraries were sequenced on an Illumina HiSeq2000 using paired-end 100 bp reads. Processing in the source paper ran as follows. SOAPnuke was used to process the raw data, with reads discarded if the reads contained adapters or uncalled bases, had a mean Phred below 15, or lacked an exact constant-primer or identifier match. High-quality paired reads were merged with COPE v1.2.5, and unique nucleotide sequences were defined as clonotypes. MiTCR v1.1 was used to align clonotypes to the IMGT TRBV, TRBD and TRBJ reference segments. Only V-J combinations with frequency above 0.0001, covering 99% to 99.2% of repertoires, were analysed. A TCS score was defined as the ratio between F50 (clonal expansion) and ExV (chaos), using BLOSUM62-based TCRdist between CDR3 peptides within each V-J. Welch's t-statistics and random forest reduced around 550 V-J features to 13, which were used in a naive Bayes classifier (R e1071). Thyroid-blood repertoire similarity was quantified with the Morisita-Horn index. TCRdb applied fastp at Q25 and MiXCR to the public reads, then kept only in-frame beta chains. Each entry merges the rows of one CDR3 protein and shows their most common DNA and genes. For this entry, the V and J calls and clone size follow TCRdb and not the study's own pipeline. In this sample the table shows about 510,000 distinct CDR3 sequences, 35% to 50% of which occur a single time. About 43% of the sample is taken by the ten largest.

V ends up 4 bases short and J 11 bases short, with an unmatched junction base count of 8. The CDR3 starts with the cysteine, ends with the phenylalanine, and has 13 residues. Here the CDR3 DNA is all that survives: 39 bases in frame from base 1. This entry belongs to a study of T cells in Graves' hyperthyroidism and ophthalmopathy (dated by TCRdb to the late 2010s). Context from the whole study: To identify distinguishing TCR V-J signatures, a discovery cohort of 100 or so patients was used, comprising 40 to 45 with Graves' ophthalmopathy and about 59 with stable Graves' hyperthyroidism. An independent validation cohort of around 19 hyperthyroidism patients and 17 patients who later progressed to ophthalmopathy tested prospective prediction of ophthalmopathy. Once sampling was done, hyperthyroidism patients were given methimazole at a starting dose of 30 mg daily, whereas ophthalmopathy patients were given high-dose intravenous methylprednisolone. In addition, the study compared T-cell repertoires in thyroid tissue and in blood from about 6 Graves' hyperthyroidism patients. The approximately 97 discovery patients were randomly divided into training and test sets at a 7:3 ratio. The paper describes TCR Vbeta CDR3 sequencing of 120 to 150 peripheral blood samples, made up of about 40 ophthalmopathy patients, 70 to 75 hyperthyroidism patients and 17 progressor patients.

Beyond this particular receptor, the publication reports: In validation, the model predicted progression to ophthalmopathy a median of around 6.5 months before onset, with around 70% sensitivity and roughly 72% specificity. Sample size was not statistically predetermined, and investigators were not blinded to group allocation. Blood samples also contained most of the expanded thyroid clonotypes (frequency above 0.001), which suggests that blood repertoires may reflect thyroid immune responses. A model built on a 13 V-J signature distinguished ophthalmopathy from stable hyperthyroidism, reaching around 87% sensitivity and around 82% specificity in cross-validation and 80%/75% in testing.

The material sequenced was peripheral blood or thyroid tissue (not recorded which). Here the chain combines TRBV12-3 or TRBV12-4 and TRBJ1-1, and 9 bases in between align with TRBD1. The receptor comes from an adult woman with Graves' disease, either hyperthyroidism or ophthalmopathy (not recorded which). The nucleotide sequence reads TGTGCCAGCAGTTGGGGACAGGGCCTGAGGGCTTTCTTT. This translates into CASSWGQGLRAFF.